Listed below are T cell receptor beta chains from one sample, sequenced in a study of blood T cell repertoires in COVID-19. Here immunoSEQ multiplex PCR was the method, and the copy in TCRdb shows in-frame clones only, minus some. The sample shows tens of thousands of clones, approximately 80% of them seen only once. Specimen: peripheral blood. The receptor source for this set is a man aged 65-85 years with acute or convalescent COVID-19. CDR3s include the opening cysteine and the closing phenylalanine or tryptophan. Each record gives: V gene, clone size, J gene, D gene, CDR3 DNA, CDR3 protein. The D gene is left open where the match is weak. Expanded clones are given a class, and other clones once, few, many or no size at all.

v_gene: TRBV6-5; abundance: -; j_gene: TRBJ1-4; d_gene: -; CDR3nt: TGTGCCAGCAGTTACACGTCCAGATTTAATGAAAAACTGTTTTTT; CDR3aa: CASSYTSRFNEKLFF
v_gene: TRBV27; abundance: -; j_gene: TRBJ2-1; d_gene: -; CDR3nt: TGTGCCAGCAGTTTTAGGGCAGGGCCCTTACTAAACAATGAGCAGTTCTTC; CDR3aa: CASSFRAGPLLNNEQFF
v_gene: TRBV6-5; abundance: -; j_gene: TRBJ2-7; d_gene: TRBD1; CDR3nt: TGTGCCAGCAGTTACCGGGACAGGGGTCGGCCCGAGCAGTACTTC; CDR3aa: CASSYRDRGRPEQYF
v_gene: TRBV7-3; abundance: -; j_gene: TRBJ2-1; d_gene: TRBD2; CDR3nt: TGTGCCAGCAGCCGAGGGGCTAGCGGGACCTTCGCTGATGAGCAGTTCTTC; CDR3aa: CASSRGASGTFADEQFF
v_gene: TRBV5-1; abundance: once; j_gene: TRBJ2-5; d_gene: TRBD1; CDR3nt: TGCGCCAGCAGCTCCACCGGGACAGCCACAGAGACCCAGTACTTC; CDR3aa: CASSSTGTATETQYF
v_gene: TRBV6-5; abundance: few; j_gene: TRBJ2-1; d_gene: TRBD2; CDR3nt: TGTGCCAGCATGACCCTAGCGGGAGCGGGTGAGCAGTTCTTC; CDR3aa: CASMTLAGAGEQFF
v_gene: TRBV2; abundance: -; j_gene: TRBJ2-3; d_gene: -; CDR3nt: TGTGCCAGCAATGGCCTCAGGGTTAGCACAGATACGCAGTATTTT; CDR3aa: CASNGLRVSTDTQYF
v_gene: TRBV6-5; abundance: -; j_gene: TRBJ2-3; d_gene: TRBD2; CDR3nt: TGTGCCAGCAGTTACTATAGGGGACTAGGAGATACGCAGTATTTT; CDR3aa: CASSYYRGLGDTQYF
v_gene: TRBV2; abundance: -; j_gene: TRBJ1-1; d_gene: TRBD1; CDR3nt: TGTGCCAGCATAAATGCAGGGGGCGCTGAAGCTTTCTTT; CDR3aa: CASINAGGAEAFF
v_gene: TRBV5-6; abundance: -; j_gene: TRBJ2-1; d_gene: TRBD1; CDR3nt: TGTGCCAGCAGCGGCGGACAGGGTCAACTGCCCTACAATGAGCAGTTCTTC; CDR3aa: CASSGGQGQLPYNEQFF
v_gene: TRBV7-3; abundance: -; j_gene: TRBJ2-1; d_gene: TRBD2; CDR3nt: TGTGCCAGCAGCGGACTAGCGGGAGCTCGAAATGAGCAGTTCTTC; CDR3aa: CASSGLAGARNEQFF
v_gene: TRBV29-1; abundance: -; j_gene: TRBJ2-1; d_gene: -; CDR3nt: TGCAGCGTTGAGGGGCTAGTAATAGTTCCATGCTACAATGAGCAGTTCTTC; CDR3aa: CSVEGLVIVPCYNEQFF
v_gene: TRBV6-2/TRBV6-3; abundance: few; j_gene: TRBJ1-1; d_gene: -; CDR3nt: TGTGCCAGCAGTTACGCAGGGGCTTGGGGCACTGAAGCTTTCTTT; CDR3aa: CASSYAGAWGTEAFF
v_gene: TRBV19; abundance: -; j_gene: TRBJ2-7; d_gene: -; CDR3nt: TGTGCCAGTAGTATAGGTGGCCAGGGCCGCTCCTACGAGCAGTACTTC; CDR3aa: CASSIGGQGRSYEQYF
v_gene: TRBV6-5; abundance: -; j_gene: TRBJ2-7; d_gene: -; CDR3nt: TGTGCCAGCAGTTTGCGGTCCGAGCAGTACTTC; CDR3aa: CASSLRSEQYF
v_gene: TRBV10-1; abundance: -; j_gene: TRBJ2-7; d_gene: TRBD2; CDR3nt: TGCGCCAGCAGTGAGGCGGGAGGTGAGGAGCAGTACTTC; CDR3aa: CASSEAGGEEQYF
v_gene: TRBV27; abundance: once; j_gene: TRBJ2-1; d_gene: TRBD1; CDR3nt: TGTGCCAGCAGTTTGGACAGGGGCGGGCACAATGAGCAGTTCTTC; CDR3aa: CASSLDRGGHNEQFF
v_gene: TRBV11-3; abundance: -; j_gene: TRBJ2-3; d_gene: TRBD1; CDR3nt: TGTGCCAGCAGCCTGGGACAGGGCACAGATACGCAGTATTTT; CDR3aa: CASSLGQGTDTQYF
v_gene: TRBV6-2/TRBV6-3; abundance: -; j_gene: TRBJ1-1; d_gene: TRBD1; CDR3nt: TGTGCCAGCAGTTCAGGGGGACCAGCTTTCTTT; CDR3aa: CASSSGGPAFF
v_gene: TRBV19; abundance: -; j_gene: TRBJ1-1; d_gene: -; CDR3nt: TGTGCCAGTAGTTACCCAACAGGTCCGAACACTGAAGCTTTCTTT; CDR3aa: CASSYPTGPNTEAFF
v_gene: TRBV4-2; abundance: -; j_gene: TRBJ2-1; d_gene: TRBD2; CDR3nt: TGTGCCAGCAGCCAGCACTTACTAGCGGGACGCTACAATGAGCAGTTCTTC; CDR3aa: CASSQHLLAGRYNEQFF
v_gene: TRBV6-6; abundance: -; j_gene: TRBJ1-1; d_gene: -; CDR3nt: TGTGCCAGCAGTTACTCGATGCAGGGGCAGGCTTTCTTT; CDR3aa: CASSYSMQGQAFF
v_gene: TRBV5-7; abundance: -; j_gene: TRBJ2-7; d_gene: TRBD1; CDR3nt: TGTGCCAGCAGCTTATTTCCCGGGACAGTCCCCTACGAGCAGTACTTC; CDR3aa: CASSLFPGTVPYEQYF
v_gene: TRBV7-2; abundance: -; j_gene: TRBJ1-1; d_gene: -; CDR3nt: TGTGCCAGCAGCTTATCTCTATTCGTGACAGTGAACACTGAAGCTTTCTTT; CDR3aa: CASSLSLFVTVNTEAFF
v_gene: TRBV14; abundance: -; j_gene: TRBJ2-5; d_gene: -; CDR3nt: TGTGCCAGCAGCCAGGGGGCGAGGTCGGAGACCCAGTACTTC; CDR3aa: CASSQGARSETQYF
v_gene: TRBV28; abundance: once; j_gene: TRBJ2-3; d_gene: -; CDR3nt: TGTGCCAGCAGTTCCCTCGACAGGAAAGATACGCAGTATTTT; CDR3aa: CASSSLDRKDTQYF
v_gene: TRBV19; abundance: -; j_gene: TRBJ2-7; d_gene: TRBD2; CDR3nt: TGTGCCAGTAGTAGGCTAGCGGGAGACGACGAGCAGTACTTC; CDR3aa: CASSRLAGDDEQYF
v_gene: TRBV4-1; abundance: -; j_gene: TRBJ2-5; d_gene: -; CDR3nt: TGCGCCAGCAGCCACACGACAGTTCAAGAGACCCAGTACTTC; CDR3aa: CASSHTTVQETQYF
v_gene: TRBV7-8; abundance: -; j_gene: TRBJ1-1; d_gene: -; CDR3nt: TGTGCCAGCAGCTTCACAGAGAACACTGAAGCTTTCTTT; CDR3aa: CASSFTENTEAFF
v_gene: TRBV19; abundance: once; j_gene: TRBJ1-3; d_gene: TRBD1; CDR3nt: TGTGCCAGCGGGACAGCCTCTGGAAACACCATATATTTT; CDR3aa: CASGTASGNTIYF
v_gene: TRBV2; abundance: -; j_gene: TRBJ1-2; d_gene: -; CDR3nt: TGTGCCAGCAGTGAAAATGGGAGGGGGACTGGCTACACCTTC; CDR3aa: CASSENGRGTGYTF
v_gene: TRBV4-2; abundance: -; j_gene: TRBJ2-1; d_gene: TRBD2; CDR3nt: TGTGCCAGCAGCCAAGCCCCAGAGAGCGGGAGGCGGAATGAGCAGTTCTTC; CDR3aa: CASSQAPESGRRNEQFF
v_gene: TRBV27; abundance: -; j_gene: TRBJ1-5; d_gene: -; CDR3nt: TGTGCCAGCAGTCGTCTTGAGGGTAGCAATCAGCCCCAGCATTTT; CDR3aa: CASSRLEGSNQPQHF
v_gene: TRBV27; abundance: -; j_gene: TRBJ2-7; d_gene: TRBD1; CDR3nt: TGTGCCAGCCAGCCGGGACAGGGCTCCTGGTACGAGCAGTACTTC; CDR3aa: CASQPGQGSWYEQYF
v_gene: TRBV30; abundance: -; j_gene: TRBJ1-1; d_gene: TRBD1; CDR3nt: TGTGCCTGGAGCAAGGAGGGGGCGGAAGCTTTCTTT; CDR3aa: CAWSKEGAEAFF
v_gene: TRBV16; abundance: -; j_gene: TRBJ2-1; d_gene: TRBD2; CDR3nt: TGTGCCAGCAGCCCGGGACTAGCCTACAATGAGCAGTTCTTC; CDR3aa: CASSPGLAYNEQFF
v_gene: TRBV29-1; abundance: -; j_gene: TRBJ1-3; d_gene: -; CDR3nt: TGCAGCGTCGTAGAACTACAGGTTCCTGGAAACACCATATATTTT; CDR3aa: CSVVELQVPGNTIYF
v_gene: TRBV6-2/TRBV6-3; abundance: -; j_gene: TRBJ2-7; d_gene: TRBD1; CDR3nt: TGTGCCAGCAGTTACAATTCCGGGACAGGTCTCTACTACGAGCAGTACTTC; CDR3aa: CASSYNSGTGLYYEQYF
v_gene: TRBV3-1/TRBV3-2; abundance: -; j_gene: TRBJ2-2; d_gene: -; CDR3nt: TGTGCCAGCAGCCCCAGGGACACCGGGGAGCTGTTTTTT; CDR3aa: CASSPRDTGELFF
v_gene: TRBV11-2; abundance: few; j_gene: TRBJ2-1; d_gene: TRBD2; CDR3nt: TGTGCCAGCAGCTTAGAACTAGCGGGAGGAGACAATGAGCAGTTCTTC; CDR3aa: CASSLELAGGDNEQFF
v_gene: TRBV6-5; abundance: -; j_gene: TRBJ1-4; d_gene: -; CDR3nt: TGTGCCAGCAGTTACAACCAGGGCGGCGAAAAACTGTTTTTT; CDR3aa: CASSYNQGGEKLFF
v_gene: TRBV24-1; abundance: -; j_gene: TRBJ2-3; d_gene: TRBD2; CDR3nt: TGTGCCACCAGTGAGACTAGCGGGAGGGCCACAGATACGCAGTATTTT; CDR3aa: CATSETSGRATDTQYF
v_gene: TRBV6-5; abundance: -; j_gene: TRBJ2-2; d_gene: -; CDR3nt: TGTGCCAGCCAAACGGGAGCAGACGGGGAGCTGTTTTTT; CDR3aa: CASQTGADGELFF
v_gene: TRBV28; abundance: -; j_gene: TRBJ2-3; d_gene: -; CDR3nt: TGTGCCAGCAGTCTCCGGACCCAGGGGACAGATACGCAGTATTTT; CDR3aa: CASSLRTQGTDTQYF
v_gene: TRBV7-8; abundance: -; j_gene: TRBJ2-7; d_gene: TRBD2; CDR3nt: TGTGCCAGCAGCTTATCCTTGACTAGCGGGCTATCCTACGAGCAGTACTTC; CDR3aa: CASSLSLTSGLSYEQYF